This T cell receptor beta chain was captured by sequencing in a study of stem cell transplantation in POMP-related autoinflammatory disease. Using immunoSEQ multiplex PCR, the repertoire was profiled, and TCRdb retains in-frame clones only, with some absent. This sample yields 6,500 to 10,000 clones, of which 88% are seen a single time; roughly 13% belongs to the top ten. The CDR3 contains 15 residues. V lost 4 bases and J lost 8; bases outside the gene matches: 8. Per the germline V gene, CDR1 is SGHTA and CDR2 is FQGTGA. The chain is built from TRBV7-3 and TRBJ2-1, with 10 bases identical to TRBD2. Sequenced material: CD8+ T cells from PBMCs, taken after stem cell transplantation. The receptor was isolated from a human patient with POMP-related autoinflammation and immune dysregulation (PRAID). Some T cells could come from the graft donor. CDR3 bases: TGTGCCAGCAGCTCACGAGCGGGAGGGTGGGATGAGCAGTTCTTC. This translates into CASSSRAGGWDEQFF.